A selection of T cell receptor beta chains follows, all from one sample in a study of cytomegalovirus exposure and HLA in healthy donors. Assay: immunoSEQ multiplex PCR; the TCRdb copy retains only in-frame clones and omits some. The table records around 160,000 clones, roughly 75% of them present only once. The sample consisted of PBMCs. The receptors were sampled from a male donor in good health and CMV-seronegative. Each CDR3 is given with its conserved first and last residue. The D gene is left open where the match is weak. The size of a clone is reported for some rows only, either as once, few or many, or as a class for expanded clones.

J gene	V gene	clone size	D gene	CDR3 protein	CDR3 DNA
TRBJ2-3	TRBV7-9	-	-	CASSPRTGSTDTQYF	TGTGCCAGCAGCCCACGGACTGGAAGTACAGATACGCAGTATTTT
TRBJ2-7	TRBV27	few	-	CASSSGQSITTEQYF	TGTGCCAGCAGTTCTGGACAGAGCATTACGACCGAGCAGTACTTC
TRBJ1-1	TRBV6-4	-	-	CANQVLDRKNRNTEAFF	TGTGCCAACCAAGTCCTCGACAGGAAAAACAGGAACACTGAAGCTTTCTTT
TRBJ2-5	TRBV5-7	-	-	CASTEETQYF	TGTGCCAGCACGGAGGAGACCCAGTACTTC
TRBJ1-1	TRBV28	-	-	CASTPDSYTEAFF	TGTGCCAGCACCCCGGACAGCTACACTGAAGCTTTCTTT
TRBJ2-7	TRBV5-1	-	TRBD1	CASSPTSGQGAYEQYF	TGCGCCAGCAGCCCAACATCGGGACAGGGTGCCTACGAGCAGTACTTC
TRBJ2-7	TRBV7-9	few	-	CASSLGRPRDEQYF	TGTGCCAGCAGCTTAGGTCGGCCGAGGGACGAGCAGTACTTC
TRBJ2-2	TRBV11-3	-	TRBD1	CASSSRGKDRGAGELFF	TGTGCCAGCAGCTCACGTGGGAAAGACAGGGGGGCCGGGGAGCTGTTTTTT
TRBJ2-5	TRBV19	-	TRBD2	CASNGAQAGGETQYF	TGTGCCAGTAACGGAGCGCAGGCGGGAGGGGAGACCCAGTACTTC
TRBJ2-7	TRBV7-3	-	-	CASSLRGRADYEQYF	TGTGCCAGCAGCTTAAGGGGGCGGGCAGACTACGAGCAGTACTTC
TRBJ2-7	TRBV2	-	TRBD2	CASRGGELSYEQYF	TGTGCCAGCAGGGGGGGGGAGCTCTCCTACGAGCAGTACTTC
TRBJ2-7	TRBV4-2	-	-	CASSQGIGVYEQYF	TGTGCCAGCAGCCAAGGGATAGGGGTCTACGAGCAGTACTTC
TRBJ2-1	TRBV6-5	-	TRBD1	CASSYSTTGIYNEQFF	TGTGCCAGCAGTTACTCGACGACAGGGATATACAATGAGCAGTTCTTC
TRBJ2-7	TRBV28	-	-	CASSLFGLSYEQYF	TGTGCCAGCAGTTTGTTCGGGTTATCCTACGAGCAGTACTTC
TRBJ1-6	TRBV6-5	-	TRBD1	CASRTGINSPLHF	TGTGCCAGCAGGACAGGGATTAATTCACCCCTCCACTTT
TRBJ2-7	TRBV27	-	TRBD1	CASSSTQGYEQYF	TGTGCCAGCAGTTCCACACAGGGGTACGAGCAGTACTTC
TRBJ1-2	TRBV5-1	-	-	CASSPGTFYYGYTF	TGCGCCAGCAGCCCCGGGACATTTTACTATGGCTACACCTTC
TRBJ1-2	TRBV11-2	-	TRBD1	CASSLGQGAIHYGYTF	TGTGCCAGCAGCTTGGGGCAGGGGGCGATCCACTATGGCTACACCTTC
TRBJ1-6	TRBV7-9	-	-	CASSLGGSSYNSPLHF	TGTGCCAGCAGCTTAGGCGGAAGCTCCTATAATTCACCCCTCCACTTT
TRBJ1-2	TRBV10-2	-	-	CASSGPPSDYILGYTF	TGCGCCAGCAGTGGTCCCCCCTCGGACTATATTCTTGGCTACACCTTC
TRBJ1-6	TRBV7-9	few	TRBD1	CASSPRDRAYNSPLHF	TGTGCCAGCAGCCCCCGGGACAGGGCCTATAATTCACCCCTCCACTTT
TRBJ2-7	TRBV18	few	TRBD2	CASSHTTSGGRNEQYF	TGTGCCAGCTCGCATACGACTAGCGGGGGGCGGAACGAGCAGTACTTC
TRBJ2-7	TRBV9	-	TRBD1	CASSAGQGGSYEQYF	TGTGCCAGCAGCGCTGGACAGGGGGGAAGCTACGAGCAGTACTTC
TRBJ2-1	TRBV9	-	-	CASSVEGGRYNEQFF	TGTGCCAGCAGCGTAGAGGGGGGGCGGTACAATGAGCAGTTCTTC
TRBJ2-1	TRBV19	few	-	CASSLPGEEYNEQFF	TGTGCCAGTAGTCTACCGGGAGAGGAGTACAATGAGCAGTTCTTC
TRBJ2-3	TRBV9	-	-	CASSAGGGLTDTQYF	TGTGCCAGCAGCGCAGGAGGAGGGTTGACAGATACGCAGTATTTT
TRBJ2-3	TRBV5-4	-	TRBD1	CASGPYRGHADTQYF	TGTGCCAGCGGCCCCTACAGGGGGCATGCAGATACGCAGTATTTT
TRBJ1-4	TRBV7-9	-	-	CASSLAGALEKLFF	TGTGCCAGCAGCTTAGCAGGGGCCCTTGAAAAACTGTTTTTT
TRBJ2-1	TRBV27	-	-	CATQATLGVSNEQFF	TGTGCCACCCAAGCGACCTTAGGAGTTTCCAATGAGCAGTTCTTC
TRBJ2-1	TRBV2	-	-	CASSANLEQFF	TGTGCCAGCAGTGCTAATCTAGAGCAGTTCTTC
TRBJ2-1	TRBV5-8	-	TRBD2	CASSLAGKAYNEQFF	TGTGCCAGCAGCTTAGCGGGGAAAGCCTACAATGAGCAGTTCTTC
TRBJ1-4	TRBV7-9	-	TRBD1	CASSPLLDRGLKAGKLFF	TGTGCCAGCAGCCCCCTTCTTGACAGGGGACTTAAAGCCGGAAAACTGTTTTTT
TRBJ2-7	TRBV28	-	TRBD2	CASRSLAGVIYEQYF	TGTGCCAGCAGATCCCTAGCGGGAGTTATTTACGAGCAGTACTTC
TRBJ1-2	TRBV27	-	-	CASSYGANYGYTF	TGTGCCAGCAGTTATGGGGCCAACTATGGCTACACCTTC
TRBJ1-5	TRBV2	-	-	CASTGDGTKSNQPQHF	TGTGCCAGCACAGGGGATGGTACAAAGAGCAATCAGCCCCAGCATTTT
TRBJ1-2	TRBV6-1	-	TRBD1	CASSVQGAGGYTF	TGTGCCAGCAGTGTACAGGGGGCCGGTGGCTACACCTTC
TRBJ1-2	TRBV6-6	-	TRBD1	CASSPNTGQGHGYTF	TGTGCCAGCAGCCCGAATACGGGACAGGGTCATGGCTACACCTTC
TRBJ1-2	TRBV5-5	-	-	CASSPGGSPLIYGYTF	TGTGCCAGCAGCCCTGGGGGGAGTCCGCTGATCTATGGCTACACCTTC
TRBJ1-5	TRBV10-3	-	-	CAIREHSNSNQPQHF	TGTGCCATCAGAGAACACAGCAATAGCAATCAGCCCCAGCATTTT
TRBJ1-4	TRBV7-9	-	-	CASSLPATNEKLFF	TGTGCCAGCAGCTTACCGGCAACTAATGAAAAACTGTTTTTT
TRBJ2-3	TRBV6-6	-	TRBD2	CASSGLDTDTQYF	TGTGCCAGCAGCGGACTAGACACAGATACGCAGTATTTT
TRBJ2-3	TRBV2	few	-	CASSEARNPQYF	TGTGCCAGCAGTGAAGCGCGGAACCCGCAGTATTTT
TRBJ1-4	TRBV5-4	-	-	CASSPGGRATNEKLFF	TGTGCCAGCAGCCCGGGGGGGAGAGCAACTAATGAAAAACTGTTTTTT
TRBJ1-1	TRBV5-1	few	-	CASSLGGTMNTEAFF	TGCGCCAGCAGCTTGGGCGGGACCATGAACACTGAAGCTTTCTTT
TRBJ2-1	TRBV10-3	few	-	CAIGLYNEQFF	TGTGCCATCGGACTCTACAATGAGCAGTTCTTC
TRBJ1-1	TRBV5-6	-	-	CASSPIPGDTEAFF	TGTGCCAGCAGCCCGATACCGGGGGACACTGAAGCTTTCTTT
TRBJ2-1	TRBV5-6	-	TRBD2	CASSPTGTSGRNEQFF	TGTGCCAGCAGCCCCACCGGGACTAGCGGACGAAATGAGCAGTTCTTC
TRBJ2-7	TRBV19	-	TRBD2	CASSMGTSGISSYEQYF	TGTGCCAGTAGTATGGGGACTAGCGGAATAAGCTCCTACGAGCAGTACTTC
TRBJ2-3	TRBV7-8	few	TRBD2	CASSVRRTSGSTDTQYF	TGTGCCAGCAGCGTACGACGGACTAGCGGAAGCACAGATACGCAGTATTTT
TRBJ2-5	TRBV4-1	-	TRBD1	CASSQVTTGVETQYF	TGCGCCAGCAGCCAAGTAACCACAGGGGTCGAGACCCAGTACTTC
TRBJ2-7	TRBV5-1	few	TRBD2	CASSLLAGTSGDEQYF	TGCGCCAGCAGCTTACTAGCCGGGACTAGCGGAGACGAGCAGTACTTC
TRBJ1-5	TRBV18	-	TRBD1	CASSPPGQGKYQPQHF	TGTGCCAGCTCACCACCGGGACAGGGAAAATATCAGCCCCAGCATTTT
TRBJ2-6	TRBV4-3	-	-	CASSQAGTGANVLTF	TGCGCCAGCAGCCAAGCCGGGACAGGGGCCAACGTCCTGACTTTC
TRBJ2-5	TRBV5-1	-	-	CASRKDRLNQETQYF	TGCGCCAGCAGGAAAGACAGGCTAAACCAAGAGACCCAGTACTTC